Listed below are T cell receptor beta chains from one sample, sequenced in a study of T cell repertoires in cytomegalovirus infection. TCRdb redid the calling of the reads with MiXCR, one entry per CDR3 protein. The data show fewer than 950,000 distinct CDR3 sequences, with about 30% seen just once and under 15% held by the top ten. Antigen specificity for these receptors is unknown. Source: cultured CD8+ T cells from PBMCs, taken from culture after CMV antigen stimulation. Receptors originate from a human donor in good health (CMV status not recorded). Some clones in this sample may be carry-over from other donors' samples. CDR3s include the opening cysteine and the closing phenylalanine or tryptophan. Each record gives: J gene, D gene, V gene, clone size, CDR3 protein, CDR3 DNA. A D gene is named only where the DNA matches it firmly. The size of a clone is reported for some rows only, either as once, few or many, or as a class for expanded clones.

>TRBJ1-5|TRBD1|TRBV12-3/TRBV12-4|few
CASSLEGQGRGNQPQHF
TGTGCCAGCAGCCTAGAGGGACAGGGAAGGGGCAATCAGCCCCAGCATTTT
>TRBJ1-1|.|TRBV29-1|.
CSVEDYKNTEAFF
TGCAGCGTTGAAGATTACAAGAACACTGAAGCTTTCTTT
>TRBJ2-5|.|TRBV28|.
CASSLRSTTRETQYF
TGTGCCAGCAGTTTAAGGTCAACCACCCGGGAGACCCAGTACTTC
>TRBJ2-6|.|TRBV4-1|few
CASSQILVSGANVLTF
TGCGCCAGCAGCCAAATCCTCGTCTCTGGGGCCAACGTCCTGACTTTC
>TRBJ2-1|.|TRBV15|.
CATGQGMNEQFF
TGTGCCACCGGGCAGGGGATGAATGAGCAGTTCTTC
>TRBJ2-3|TRBD2|TRBV12-3/TRBV12-4|.
CASSLERGGGTDTQYF
TGTGCCAGCAGTCTTGAGCGGGGGGGAGGCACAGATACGCAGTATTTT
>TRBJ2-3|.|TRBV4-1|few
CASSQEDTSDTQYF
TGCGCCAGCAGCCAAGAGGACACCTCAGATACGCAGTATTTT
>TRBJ2-2|.|TRBV6-5|few
CASSYSMAGADTGELFF
TGTGCCAGCAGTTACTCGATGGCAGGGGCGGACACCGGGGAGCTGTTTTTT
>TRBJ2-7|.|TRBV27|.
CASSPGHVVSYEQYF
TGTGCCAGCAGTCCGGGCCACGTCGTCTCCTACGAGCAGTACTTC
>TRBJ2-2|.|TRBV7-6|many
CASSLAELRTGELFF
TGTGCCAGCAGCTTAGCCGAGCTTAGAACCGGGGAGCTGTTTTTT
>TRBJ2-1|.|TRBV12-5|once
CASGFSSTRSYNEQFF
TGTGCTAGTGGTTTCTCATCCACACGCTCCTACAATGAGCAGTTCTTC
>TRBJ1-1|.|TRBV6-5|.
CASSYSTWGTEAFF
TGTGCCAGCAGTTACTCGACCTGGGGAACTGAAGCTTTCTTT
>TRBJ2-2|.|TRBV27|.
CASKINGELFF
TGTGCCAGCAAGATCAATGGGGAGCTGTTTTTT
>TRBJ2-7|.|TRBV12-3/TRBV12-4|few
CASGPGALSYEQYF
TGTGCCAGCGGCCCAGGGGCCCTCTCCTACGAGCAGTACTTC
>TRBJ2-2|.|TRBV20-1|.
CSACGTENTGELFF
TGCAGTGCCTGTGGGACGGAGAACACCGGGGAGCTGTTTTTT
>TRBJ2-1|.|TRBV6-8|.
CASSHRDSEHEQFF
TGTGCCAGCAGTCACAGGGATTCGGAGCATGAGCAGTTCTTC
>TRBJ2-5|.|TRBV18|.
CASSLLNYRDGQETQYF
TGTGCCAGCTCACTATTAAATTACCGGGACGGACAAGAGACCCAGTACTTC
>TRBJ2-1|.|TRBV7-4|.
CASTSGILNNEQFF
TGTGCCAGCACCTCGGGCATATTAAACAATGAGCAGTTCTTC
>TRBJ2-3|.|TRBV4-1|few
CASSQGWTERLQDTQYF
TGCGCCAGCAGCCAGGGTTGGACAGAGAGGCTACAAGATACGCAGTATTTT
>TRBJ1-5|.|TRBV4-1|.
CASSQVGGDQPQHF
TGCGCCAGCAGCCAAGTCGGGGGAGATCAGCCCCAGCATTTT
>TRBJ2-5|.|TRBV7-2|many
CASSSGHHQETQYF
TGTGCCAGCAGCTCGGGACACCACCAAGAGACCCAGTACTTC
>TRBJ1-2|.|TRBV29-1|few
CSVVSGDYGYTF
TGCAGCGTTGTTTCAGGAGACTATGGCTACACCTTC
>TRBJ2-5|TRBD1|TRBV7-9|.
CVSSSRDRQETQYF
TGTGTCAGCAGCTCACGGGACAGACAAGAGACCCAGTACTTC
>TRBJ1-1|.|TRBV27|few
CASSLLGGLVTEAFF
TGTGCCAGCAGTTTACTGGGGGGGCTAGTCACTGAAGCTTTCTTT
>TRBJ2-1|TRBD2|TRBV7-9|few
CASSFYGGGAHEQFF
TGTGCCAGCAGCTTCTACGGCGGGGGGGCCCATGAGCAGTTCTTC
>TRBJ2-7|TRBD1|TRBV25-1|.
CASSEIGRQGVYEQYF
TGTGCCAGCAGTGAAATAGGGAGACAGGGAGTTTACGAGCAGTACTTC
>TRBJ1-2|.|TRBV29-1|.
CSVEDRGDYGYTF
TGCAGCGTTGAAGATCGGGGGGACTATGGCTACACCTTC
>TRBJ2-2|.|TRBV6-2/TRBV6-3|.
CASSYSGGTTGELFF
TGTGCCAGCAGTTACTCGGGGGGAACCACCGGGGAGCTGTTTTTT
>TRBJ2-1|TRBD2|TRBV6-5|few
CASSYNSGGAFEQFF
TGTGCCAGCAGTTACAATAGCGGGGGGGCTTTTGAGCAGTTCTTC
>TRBJ1-5|TRBD1|TRBV7-9|.
CASSLRDRNQPQHF
TGTGCCAGCAGCCTCCGGGACAGAAATCAGCCCCAGCATTTT
>TRBJ2-3|TRBD2|TRBV7-3|few
CASSLLGGASDTQYF
TGTGCCAGCAGCTTACTCGGGGGGGCATCGGATACGCAGTATTTT
>TRBJ1-2|.|TRBV5-4|few
CASSLYPDSGYTF
TGTGCCAGCAGCTTGTACCCGGACAGTGGCTACACCTTC
>TRBJ2-1|.|TRBV5-6|.
CASSLGGSHEQFF
TGTGCCAGCAGCTTGGGTGGCTCTCATGAGCAGTTCTTC
>TRBJ1-6|TRBD1|TRBV7-8|many
CASSSTGVAYNSPLHF
TGTGCCAGCAGCTCAACAGGGGTGGCCTATAATTCACCCCTCCACTTT
>TRBJ2-1|.|TRBV7-9|.
CASSLQPRGLSYNEQFF
TGTGCCAGCAGCTTACAACCCAGGGGCCTCTCCTACAATGAGCAGTTCTTC
>TRBJ1-1|.|TRBV6-6|.
CASAGGWWTEAFF
TGTGCCAGCGCGGGGGGATGGTGGACTGAAGCTTTCTTT
>TRBJ2-1|.|TRBV29-1|.
CSVEGSNGISYNEQFF
TGCAGCGTTGAAGGCTCTAACGGGATCTCCTACAATGAGCAGTTCTTC
>TRBJ2-2|TRBD2|TRBV6-8|.
CASSSSGGVPAGELFF
TGTGCCAGCAGCTCAAGCGGGGGTGTCCCTGCCGGGGAGCTGTTTTTT